The 17 T cell receptor beta chains in this list originate from one sample, sequenced in a study of identical twins. Each CDR3 protein is one row after TCRdb ran MiXCR on the 5' RACE reads. Among 450,000 or so distinct CDR3 sequences listed, less than 25% were seen once. These same records also appear under a second study, on T cells expressing NK-cell markers.

Sequenced material: CD4+ T cells sorted from blood. The receptors here all came from a woman aged 18-29 years in good health.

This chain links TRBV5-6 with TRBJ1-6, with TRBD1 as a possible D gene (6 bases). CDR1 is SGHDT, CDR2 YYEEEE, per germline. This CDR3 spans 16 amino acids. V lost 2 bases to trimming and J lost 7 bases, with 16 bases between them. CDR3 DNA: TGTGCCAGCAGCTTAACAGGGAGGGGTTCGAATTCACCCCTCCACTTT. It is translated as CASSLTGRGSNSPLHF.

This clonotype was detected many times. The CDR3 DNA sequence: TGTGCCAGCAGTTTAAGGGACGGGAGCAATCAGCCCCAGCATTTT. This gives the protein CASSLRDGSNQPQHF. This chain uses TRBV12-3 or TRBV12-4 with TRBJ1-5, with D maybe TRBD1 (5 bases). Trimming shortened V by 2 bases and J by 1 base, and 9 bases separated the two germline ends. The CDR3 is 15 residues long.

The chain employs TRBV12-3 or TRBV12-4 and TRBJ1-4, with 8 bases matching TRBD1. Unmatched junction bases numbered 7, after V lost 5 bases and J lost 5 bases. The CDR3 runs to 15 residues. This CDR3 is CASSPPTGVNEKLFF. The CDR3 coding sequence is TGTGCCAGCAGTCCTCCGACAGGGGTAAATGAAAAACTGTTTTTT.

The chain combines TRBV28 with TRBJ2-5; 9 nucleotides align to TRBD1. With V trimmed by 6 bases and J by 3 bases, 8 bases remained unmatched. CDR1 and CDR2 (germline): MDHEN, SYDVKM. The CDR3 length is 15 residues. CDR3 in amino acids: CASSSPGQGKETQYF. CDR3 coding DNA: TGTGCCAGCAGCTCTCCGGGACAGGGAAAAGAGACCCAGTACTTC.

The V and J genes are TRBV20-1 and TRBJ1-2, with TRBD1 as a possible D gene (5 bases). Germline V lookup: CDR1 DFQATT, CDR2 SNEGSKA (reference sequence). Trimming left V 0 bases short and J 4 bases short, with 18 bases between. CDR3 length: 16 amino acids. The CDR3 region has the DNA TGCAGTGCTAGAGATTCGGCGACAGTCTGGGCCTATGGCTACACCTTC. Translating gives CSARDSATVWAYGYTF.

This clonotype was observed a handful of times. CDR3 region: CASSTSDTDTQYF. The CDR3 DNA sequence: TGCGCCAGCAGCACCAGCGACACAGATACGCAGTATTTT. V gene TRBV5-1 combines with J gene TRBJ2-3; no firm D call. CDR3 length: 13 amino acids. Germline assignment: CDR1 SGHRS and CDR2 YFSETQ. V was trimmed by 4 bases and J by 2 bases, leaving 8 bases between them. The full variable domain, completed using reference TRBV5-1 and TRBJ2-3, is KAGVTQTPRYLIKTRGQQVTLSCSPISGHRSVSWYQQTPGQGLQFLFEYFSETQRNKGNFPGRFSGRQFSNSRSEMNVSTLELGDSALYLCASSTSDTDTQYFGPGTRLTVL.

This clonotype has a handful of counts. This sequence joins TRBV5-1 and TRBJ2-1; a weak D match, TRBD2 (6 bases). Germline V gene data show CDR1 as SGHRS and CDR2 as YFSETQ. V was shortened by 4 bases and J by 6 bases, with 11 bases between the two germline ends. The CDR3 has 13 amino acids. In DNA, the CDR3 is TGCGCCAGCAGCATCCCGGGAGCCAATGAGCAGTTCTTC. Amino acids: CASSIPGANEQFF.

In this sample, this clonotype turned up many times. The chain has TRBV7-9 and TRBJ1-3; 7 nucleotides line up with TRBD1. The ends lost 5 bases at V and 2 bases at J; junction bases unmatched: 3. Germline V gene lookup returns CDR1 SEHNR and CDR2 FQNEAQ (reference sequence). This CDR3 spans 14 amino acids. In DNA, the CDR3 is TGTGCCAGCAGCCCAGGGGGGCCTGGAAACACCATATATTTT. Protein product: CASSPGGPGNTIYF. The whole variable domain, filled in from reference TRBV7-9 and TRBJ1-3, reads DTGVSQNPRHKITKRGQNVTFRCDPISEHNRLYWYRQTLGQGPEFLTYFQNEAQLEKSRLLSDRFSAERPKGSFSTLEIQRTEQGDSAMYLCASSPGGPGNTIYFGEGSWLTVV.

The sample holds a few counts of this clonotype. V gene TRBV12-3 or TRBV12-4 combines with J gene TRBJ2-5; D is unresolved. The V end lost 4 bases, the J end lost 6 bases, and 9 bases lay between the germline ends. The CDR3 is 12 amino acids. The CDR3 spells CASSYRRKTQYF. CDR3 DNA sequence: TGTGCCAGCAGTTACCGTAGGAAGACCCAGTACTTC.

This clonotype was picked up a small number of times. This sequence joins TRBV4-2 and TRBJ2-7; 12 nucleotides align to TRBD2. V lost 6 bases to trimming and J lost 3 bases; unmatched junction nucleotides: 6. The germline V gene encodes CDR1 LGHNA and CDR2 YNFKEQ. The CDR3 sequence is 15 residues long. The CDR3 DNA follows: TGTGCCAGCAGGCTACGGACTAGCGGGGACTACGAGCAGTACTTC. This sequence encodes CASRLRTSGDYEQYF.

The chain has TRBV11-3 and TRBJ2-3; tentative D call: TRBD1 (6 bases). Between the trimmed V and J ends, which lost 2 bases and 6 bases, there was a span of 12 bases. Germline CDR1 reads SGHNT; CDR2 reads YENEEA. This CDR3 spans 14 amino acids. CDR3 sequence reads: CASSLIRGSDTQYF. CDR3 bases: TGTGCCAGCAGCTTAATCAGGGGAAGTGATACGCAGTATTTT.

The chain joins TRBV5-1 to TRBJ2-7; possible D gene TRBD2, 6 bases. V shed 3 bases and J shed 1 base, with 20 bases lying between them. The CDR3 runs to 17 residues. Germline values: CDR1 SGHRS, CDR2 YFSETQ. CDR3 amino acids: CASSSWGAGSLSYEQYF. CDR3 coding DNA: TGCGCCAGCAGCTCCTGGGGCGCGGGGAGTTTATCCTACGAGCAGTACTTC.

This clonotype was detected only a few times. The chain has TRBV20-1 and TRBJ1-1; D gene uncertain. The V gene lost 5 bases and the J gene lost 0 bases, with 7 bases spanning the gap. This CDR3 region has 12 residues. The V gene's germline CDR1 is DFQATT and CDR2 SNEGSKA (reference sequence). The CDR3 loop is CSALRMNTEAFF. The CDR3 nucleotides read TGCAGTGCTCTCCGAATGAACACTGAAGCTTTCTTT.

The chain employs TRBV5-1 and TRBJ1-4; tentative D call: TRBD1 (5 bases). Trimming stripped 3 bases from V and 2 bases from J, with 11 bases between. The CDR3 has 15 residues. Germline lookup yields CDR1 SGHRS and CDR2 YFSETQ. DNA for the CDR3: TGCGCCAGCAGCTCGATCGGGGGGACTAATGAAAAACTGTTTTTT. Translating gives CASSSIGGTNEKLFF.

The chain links TRBV20-1 to TRBJ1-6; D remains unclear. Trimming stripped 4 bases from V and 5 bases from J, with 9 bases between. The CDR3 length is 13 residues. Germline assignment: CDR1 DFQATT and CDR2 SNEGSKA (reference sequence). The CDR3 DNA reads TGCAGTGCTACGGACGGGAATAATTCACCCCTCCACTTT. This codes for CSATDGNNSPLHF.

The chain joins TRBV20-1 to TRBJ2-3; D call uncertain. This CDR3 is built from 15 residues. The V gene lost 5 bases and the J gene lost 0 bases, with 15 bases spanning the gap. Germline V gene sequence: CDR1 DFQATT, CDR2 SNEGSKA (reference sequence). In DNA, the CDR3 is TGCAGTGCTCGCCAACCCGCGGCTAGCACAGATACGCAGTATTTT. It specifies CSARQPAASTDTQYF.

The DNA of the CDR3 is TGCGCCAGCAGACTGAACACCGGGGAGCTGTTTTTT. This codes for CASRLNTGELFF. The J gene is TRBJ2-2, the V gene TRBV5-1; D not resolved. The CDR3 covers 12 residues. V gave up 5 bases and J gave up 1 base, with 3 bases separating them. Germline CDR1 is SGHRS and CDR2 is YFSETQ.